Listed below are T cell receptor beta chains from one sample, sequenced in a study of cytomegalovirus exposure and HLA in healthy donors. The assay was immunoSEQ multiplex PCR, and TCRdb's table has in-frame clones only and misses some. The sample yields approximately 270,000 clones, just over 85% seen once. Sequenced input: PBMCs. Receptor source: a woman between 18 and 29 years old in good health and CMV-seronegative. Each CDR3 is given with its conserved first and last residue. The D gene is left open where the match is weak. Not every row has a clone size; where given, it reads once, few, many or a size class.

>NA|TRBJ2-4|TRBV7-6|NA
TGTGCCAGCAGTTTCGGAGGACAGCGAAACATTCAGTACTTC
CASSFGGQRNIQYF
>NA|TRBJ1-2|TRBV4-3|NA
TGCGCCAGCAGCCAAGAAGGGGCAGACTATGGCTACACCTTC
CASSQEGADYGYTF
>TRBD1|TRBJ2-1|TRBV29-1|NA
TGCAGCGTCGCACCTACAGGGGACAATGAGCAGTTCTTC
CSVAPTGDNEQFF
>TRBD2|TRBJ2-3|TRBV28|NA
TGTGCCAGCAGTAGAGGAAGGGGACTAGCGGGTGCGGATACGCAGTATTTT
CASSRGRGLAGADTQYF
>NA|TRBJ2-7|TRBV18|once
TGTGCCAGCTCACCACCCCTACAGGGCCCCCACGAGCAGTACTTC
CASSPPLQGPHEQYF
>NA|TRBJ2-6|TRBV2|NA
TGTGCCAGCAGCGCGGGACGTCTAGACTCTGGGGCCAACGTCCTGACTTTC
CASSAGRLDSGANVLTF
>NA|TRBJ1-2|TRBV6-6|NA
TGTGCCAGCAGTTACTTACAGCTTCTTAACTATGGCTACACCTTC
CASSYLQLLNYGYTF
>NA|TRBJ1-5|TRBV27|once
TGTGCCAGCAGCCCCTTCCGGGCGGGGACCAGCAGCAATCAGCCCCAGCATTTT
CASSPFRAGTSSNQPQHF
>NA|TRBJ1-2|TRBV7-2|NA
TGTGCCAGCAGCCCACAAATAATCGACACCTATGGCTACACCTTC
CASSPQIIDTYGYTF
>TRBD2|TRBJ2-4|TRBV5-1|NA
TGCGCCAGCAGCTTGGAGCGGGGGGCCAAAAACATTCAGTACTTC
CASSLERGAKNIQYF
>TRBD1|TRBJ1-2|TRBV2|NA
TGTGCCAGCAGTACGGGACAGCTGAACTATGGCTACACCTTC
CASSTGQLNYGYTF
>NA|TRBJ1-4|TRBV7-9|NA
TGTGCCAGCAGACCTCAGGGGAGGGCTAATGAAAAACTGTTTTTT
CASRPQGRANEKLFF
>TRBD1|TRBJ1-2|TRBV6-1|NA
TGTGCCAGCAGTGAACGGCAGGGGGCGAGGGGCTACACCTTC
CASSERQGARGYTF
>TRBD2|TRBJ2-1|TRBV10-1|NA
TGCGCCAGCAGCGATTGGACTAGCGGGGACAATGAGCAGTTCTTC
CASSDWTSGDNEQFF
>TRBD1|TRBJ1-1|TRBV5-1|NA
TGCGCCAGCAGCTTGGGAAAACAGGGGGCTGAAGCTTTCTTT
CASSLGKQGAEAFF
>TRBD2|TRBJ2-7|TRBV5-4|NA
TGTGCCAGCAGCTATAGCGGGAGCTACGAGCAGTACTTC
CASSYSGSYEQYF
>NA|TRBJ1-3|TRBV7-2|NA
TGTGCCAGCACCCTGACAGCCATCTCTGGAAACACCATATATTTT
CASTLTAISGNTIYF
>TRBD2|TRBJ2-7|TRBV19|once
TGTGCCAGTAGTCCAACTAGCGGATACGAGCAGTACTTC
CASSPTSGYEQYF
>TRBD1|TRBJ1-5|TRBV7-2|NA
TGTGCCAGCATGGAGGGACAGGGACTCAATCAGCCCCAGCATTTT
CASMEGQGLNQPQHF
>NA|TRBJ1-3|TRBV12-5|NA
TGTGCTAGTGGTTTGACACCGGGACACAACTCTGGAAACACCATATATTTT
CASGLTPGHNSGNTIYF
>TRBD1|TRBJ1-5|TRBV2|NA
TGTGCCAGCGATGGACAGGGGGAAGCTCAGCCCCAGCATTTT
CASDGQGEAQPQHF
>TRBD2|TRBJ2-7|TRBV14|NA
TGTGCCAGCAGCTTCGGACTAGCGGGCGTCTCCTACGAGCAGTACTTC
CASSFGLAGVSYEQYF
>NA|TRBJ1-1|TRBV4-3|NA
TGCGCCAGCAGCCAAGATAATTTGGGGGCTACGGACACTGAAGCTTTCTTT
CASSQDNLGATDTEAFF
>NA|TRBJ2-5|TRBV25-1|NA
TGTGCCAGCAGTCAGGTCGGAGGGGATGAGACCCAGTACTTC
CASSQVGGDETQYF
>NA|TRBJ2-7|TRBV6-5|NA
TGTGCCAGCAGTTACTCGACCCGACTCGGGGACGAGCAGTACTTC
CASSYSTRLGDEQYF
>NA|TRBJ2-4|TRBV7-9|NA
TGTGCCAGCAGCGGCCCCGGGAGCAGTGAGAACATTCAGTACTTC
CASSGPGSSENIQYF
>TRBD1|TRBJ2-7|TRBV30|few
TGTGCCTGGTCGGGACAGGGCTACGAGCAGTACTTC
CAWSGQGYEQYF
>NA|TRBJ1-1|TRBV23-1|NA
TGCGCCAGCAGTCAATCGGTTTGGAGGGGATGCGCTGAAGCTTTCTTT
CASSQSVWRGCAEAFF
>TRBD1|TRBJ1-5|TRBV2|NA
TGTGCCAGCTGGAACAGGGGTAGCAATCAGCCCCAGCATTTT
CASWNRGSNQPQHF
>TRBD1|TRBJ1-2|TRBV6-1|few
TGTGCCAGCAGTCTAGGACAGGGAAGCGGCTACACCTTC
CASSLGQGSGYTF
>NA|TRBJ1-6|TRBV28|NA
TGTGCCAGCAGTGCGATTAATTCACCCCTCCACTTT
CASSAINSPLHF
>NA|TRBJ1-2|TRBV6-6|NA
TGTGCCAGCAGTTACTCGAGGGAAGATGGCTACACCTTC
CASSYSREDGYTF
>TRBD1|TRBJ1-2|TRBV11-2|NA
TGTGCCAGCAGCTTAACCGGGACAGGGGCTCTTATGAATGGCTACACCTTC
CASSLTGTGALMNGYTF
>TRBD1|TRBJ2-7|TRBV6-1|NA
TGTGCCAGCAGTTCACAGGGGCTCGGCTCCTACGAGCAGTACTTC
CASSSQGLGSYEQYF
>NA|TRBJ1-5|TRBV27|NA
TGTGCCAGCAGTTTTGGAGGGTTTAGCAATCAGCCCCAGCATTTT
CASSFGGFSNQPQHF
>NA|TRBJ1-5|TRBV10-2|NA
TGCGCCAGCAGTTTCTCCGGGACATACGATCAGCCCCAGCATTTT
CASSFSGTYDQPQHF
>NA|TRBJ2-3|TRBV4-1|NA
TGCGCCAGCAGCCAAGCGGCCCGGGGAAGGGATCCGAACACAGATACGCAGTATTTT
CASSQAARGRDPNTDTQYF
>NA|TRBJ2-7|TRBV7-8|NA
TGTGCCAGCAGCTTAGGTCCTTCCTACGAGCAGTACTTC
CASSLGPSYEQYF
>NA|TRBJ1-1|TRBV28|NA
TGTGCCAGCAGTTTAGGTGGGAGGATACCACACACTGAAGCTTTCTTT
CASSLGGRIPHTEAFF
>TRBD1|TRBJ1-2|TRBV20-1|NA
TGCAGTGCTTCGACAGGGATCGTTCACACCTTC
CSASTGIVHTF
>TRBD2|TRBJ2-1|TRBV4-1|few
TGCGCCAGCAGCCCCCTCCGGGGTAGCGGGAGGACCGGGTACAATGAGCAGTTCTTC
CASSPLRGSGRTGYNEQFF
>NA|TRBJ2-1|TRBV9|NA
TGTGCCAGCAGCGTAGGGCGGGGCTCCTACAATGAGCAGTTCTTC
CASSVGRGSYNEQFF
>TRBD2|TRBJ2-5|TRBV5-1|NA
TGCGCCAGCAGCTTGGGATCTAGCGGGAGAGGAGAGACCCAGTACTTC
CASSLGSSGRGETQYF
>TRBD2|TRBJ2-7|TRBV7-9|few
TGTGCCAGCAGCTTCGTTAGCGGGAGCTCCTACGAGCAGTACTTC
CASSFVSGSSYEQYF
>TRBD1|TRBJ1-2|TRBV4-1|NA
TGCGCCAGCAGCCAAGTGTCAGGGGGCGACGATGGCTACACCTTC
CASSQVSGGDDGYTF
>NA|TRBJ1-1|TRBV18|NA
TGTGCCAGCTCACCACAGCCTATGAACACTGAAGCTTTCTTT
CASSPQPMNTEAFF
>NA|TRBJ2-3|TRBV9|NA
TGTGCCAGCAGCGAATGGGGGCGCACAGATACGCAGTATTTT
CASSEWGRTDTQYF
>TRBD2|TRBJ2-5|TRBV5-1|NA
TGCGCCAGCAGCTTGGTAGGACTAGCGGGTCAAGAGACCCAGTACTTC
CASSLVGLAGQETQYF
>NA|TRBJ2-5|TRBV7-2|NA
TGTGCCAGCAGCTTAGATATGAGGGGGGAGACCCAGTACTTC
CASSLDMRGETQYF
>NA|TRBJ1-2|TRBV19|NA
TGTGCCAGTAATCTGGACAGTGGGGGTACTGGCTACACCTTC
CASNLDSGGTGYTF
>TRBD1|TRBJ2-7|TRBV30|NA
TGTGCCTGGAGCGGGACAGCCTACGAGCAGTACTTC
CAWSGTAYEQYF
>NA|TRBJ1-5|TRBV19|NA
TGTGCCACTACCCAGGGTGGGTTTAGCAATCAGCCCCAGCATTTT
CATTQGGFSNQPQHF
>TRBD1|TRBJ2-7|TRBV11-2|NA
TGTGCCAGCAGCTTAGAAGGACAGGGGGGGCAGTACTTC
CASSLEGQGGQYF
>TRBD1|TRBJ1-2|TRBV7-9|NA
TGTGCCAGCAGCCCGGGACAGGGCTTTAACTATGGCTACACCTTC
CASSPGQGFNYGYTF
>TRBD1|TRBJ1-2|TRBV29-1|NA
TGCAGCGTTAAAGGGGGAACAGGGGACCTCTATGGCTACACCTTC
CSVKGGTGDLYGYTF
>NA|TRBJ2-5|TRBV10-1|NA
TGCGCCAGCAGTGATAACTTCGGAGAGACCCAGTACTTC
CASSDNFGETQYF
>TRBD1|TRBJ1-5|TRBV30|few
TGTGCCGCAAACCGACAGGGGCTCGGTCAGCCCCAGCATTTT
CAANRQGLGQPQHF
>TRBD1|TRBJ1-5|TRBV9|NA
TGTGCCAGCAGTCCAGGACAGGGGAACAATCAGCCCCAGCATTTT
CASSPGQGNNQPQHF
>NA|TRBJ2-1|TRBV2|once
TGTGCCAGCAGGACGGGAGCGGATGAGCAGTTCTTC
CASRTGADEQFF
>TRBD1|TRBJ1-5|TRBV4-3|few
TGCGCCAGCAGCCATGACACAGGGGGTTCCAATCAGCCCCAGCATTTT
CASSHDTGGSNQPQHF